This T cell receptor beta chain was retrieved from a study of blood T cell repertoires in COVID-19 (TCRdb year 2020). With respect to the entire study: Collaborator samples came from the United States, Italy and Spain and covered acute and convalescent phases of COVID-19. A de-identified subject ID, COVID-19 status, age in years and sex were almost always included in the sample metadata. The repertoires were released in a freely available public database meant as a resource for research on the immune response to SARS-CoV-2. Subjects who had been exposed to COVID-19, were actively infected with it, or had recovered from it provided the deeply sampled blood TCRbeta repertoires that made up the dataset. The material from the prospective study consisted of cDNA or gDNA derived from T cells, B-cell-depleted T cells, or PBMCs. HLA class I and class II types, where available, came from metadata supplied by the sample provider rather than from assay-based typing. The samples were drawn from two sources: the first 160 participants of the ongoing ImmuneRACE study, and 1,000 to 1,500 subjects contributed by 6 global collaborators. Study-wide findings and limitations: How much clinical and demographic metadata was included differed by source and by participant, and the metadata was provided uncurated.

Each collaborating institution followed its own protocols to collect whole blood in K2EDTA tubes. For TCRbeta analysis, collaborators shipped samples in one of three forms: frozen whole blood, isolated PBMCs, or DNA extracted from either of those sample types. The germline V end is reduced by 7 bases and the J end by 0 bases; junction bases left unmatched: 4. From the cysteine up to the phenylalanine, the CDR3 has a length of 15 residues. This entry keeps only the CDR3 DNA: 45 bases, framed from base 1. The germline V gene sets CDR1 to SGHAT and CDR2 to FQNNGV. As regards this clone: Which antigen it targets is not known. The input lacks base qualities; no much larger clone sits a single base away.

The immunoSEQ Assay, a bias-controlled multiplex PCR, was used to amplify TCRbeta CDR3 regions from genomic DNA. The original pipeline was this. Nucleated cell counts per sample were estimated from amplification of reference gene primers within the assay. To quantify the absolute abundance of each unique TCRbeta CDR3 rearrangement, sequence reads were collapsed and filtered. For each sample, productive Simpson clonality was calculated as the square root of Simpson's diversity index over productive rearrangements. Not all clones reach the TCRdb copy of this immuneACCESS table, which keeps in-frame sequences only. Checked studies attribute under half of the gap to unresolved V genes and leave the rest unexplained. D and trimming come from the DNA, and the V and J calls and clone size come from that table. The sample profile shows some 220,000 clones; approximately 80% of them were found once. The ten largest make up roughly 10% of the sample.

Sequenced input: peripheral blood. This TCR derives from a man aged 50 to 60 with active or convalescent COVID-19. This chain is built from TRBV11-2 and TRBJ1-3, with 9 central nucleotides matching TRBD1. The CDR3 has the sequence CASTGQGNSGNTIYF. The nucleotide sequence reads as follows: TGTGCCAGCACCGGACAGGGGAACTCTGGAAACACCATATATTTT. The full variable domain, completed from the reference TRBV11-2 and TRBJ1-3 proteins outside the CDR3, reads EAGVAQSPRYKIIEKRQSVAFWCNPISGHATLYWYQQILGQGPKLLIQFQNNGVVDDSQLPKDRFSAERLKGVDSTLKIQPAKLEDSAVYLCASTGQGNSGNTIYFGEGSWLTVV.